The clone carrying this T cell receptor (beta chain) was seen only a few times. The antigen is unknown. The data were produced by immunoSEQ multiplex PCR, yet TCRdb's version contains in-frame clones alone and is incomplete. This sample has about 100,000 clones; 70% to 90% occur once, and the top ten carry around 0.15%. Trimming shortened V by 3 bases and J by 3 bases, and 15 bases separated the two germline ends. CDR1 is LGHNA and CDR2 is YNFKEQ in the germline V gene. The CDR3 sequence is 15 residues long. The record originates from a study of OX40 agonist ivuxolimab in advanced cancers. For the study at large: Patients were about 83% male with ages roughly 20 to 80, mean 60. Three patients had partial responses: one hepatocellular carcinoma, two cutaneous melanoma. Participants could have had prior anti-PD-1, anti-PD-L1 or anti-CTLA-4 therapy, and approximately 37% had some.

Study results and caveats: Both CD4+ and CD8+ T cell populations in blood had undergone clonal expansion by week 6 at 0.1 to 3.0 mg/kg.

This clonotype was obtained from an adult with an advanced solid tumor such as melanoma, head and neck, liver or kidney cancer. The specimen was CD4+ or CD8+ T cells sorted from blood, collected in a trial of the OX40 agonist ivuxolimab. J is TRBJ2-7 and V is TRBV4-2; tentatively, D is TRBD1 (5 bases). DNA of the CDR3: TGTGCCAGCAGCCAGGAACACGAAGGACACTACGAGCAGTACTTC. Amino acid sequence: CASSQEHEGHYEQYF.